The clone carrying this T cell receptor beta chain was picked up many times. No antigen is known for it. This specimen belongs to a study of molecular identifiers for immune sequencing clone quantification. Previously described methods and listed TCR primers produced bulk TCR libraries. TCRdb recomputed calls from the PCR reads with MiXCR, one row per CDR3 protein. The repertoire holds about 98,000 distinct CDR3 sequences, with about a third as singletons. General observations from the study: Spiked Jurkat TCR RNA equivalent to one cell reportedly surfaced among some 1 million naive cells.

The CDR3 contains 16 residues. The V and J ends lost 1 base and 0 bases respectively, with 7 bases between them. The sequenced material came from naive CD8+ T cells from blood, with Jurkat cell RNA spiked in. Subset here: FACS-sorted CD8+CD4-CCR7+CD45RA+ naive T cells. The source is a human donor in good health. Some libraries in this study had Jurkat cell RNA spiked in. V is TRBV12-3 or TRBV12-4 and J is TRBJ2-6, with a possible D match to TRBD1 (6 bases). The CDR3 DNA reads as TGTGCCAGCAGTTTAGGAGGGGGCTCTGGGGCCAACGTCCTGACTTTC. This gives the protein CASSLGGGSGANVLTF.